The 10 T cell receptor beta chains given below trace back to one sample, sequenced in a study of shared clonotypes between healthy human individuals. TCRdb's copy holds only in-frame clones and misses some; the assay was immunoSEQ multiplex PCR. The data hold about 2.4 million clones, with 90% to 95% observed a single time. The sequenced sample was naive CD4+ T cells sorted from blood. Described subset: CD45RA+ positively selected. All receptors derive from a man younger than 35 in good health.

For this clone: This specimen includes other DNA sequences encoding the same CDR3. This chain uses TRBV30 with TRBJ2-2; TRBD2 aligns across 7 bases. The CDR3 contains 12 residues. CDR1 and CDR2 from the germline V gene are GTSNPN and SVGIG (reference sequence). V was pared by 4 bases and J by 6 bases, with 2 bases of the junction left unmatched. The DNA of the CDR3 is TGTGCCTGGACCCGGGGGGCCGGGGAGCTGTTTTTT. Translated: CAWTRGAGELFF.

The rearrangement uses TRBV11-3 and TRBJ2-3, with D hard to call. This CDR3 spans 11 amino acids. V lost 5 bases and J 2 bases, leaving 2 bases between the germline ends. Germline lookup yields CDR1 SGHNT and CDR2 YENEEA. CDR3 sequence reads: CASSLTDTQYF. The CDR3 DNA is TGTGCCAGCAGCCTCACAGATACGCAGTATTTT.

Details on this clone: This CDR3 is also generated by other DNA sequences in the sample. J is TRBJ2-7 and V is TRBV10-1; D is undetermined. This CDR3 spans 11 amino acids. CDR1 is WNHNN, CDR2 SYGVQD, per germline (reference sequence). V gave up 3 bases and J gave up 4 bases, with 4 bases separating them. CDR3 nucleotides: TGCGCCAGCAGTGAAGGGTACGAGCAGTACTTC. This encodes CASSEGYEQYF.

This chain connects TRBV6-6 to TRBJ2-1; 9 bases line up with TRBD1. Germline V gene sequence: CDR1 MNHNY, CDR2 SVGAGI (reference sequence). V gave up 6 bases and J gave up 5 bases; unmatched junction bases: 5. The CDR3 length is 14 residues. The CDR3 sequence: CASSSGQGHNEQFF. CDR3 sequence (DNA): TGTGCCAGCAGCTCGGGACAGGGCCACAATGAGCAGTTCTTC.

The chain is built from TRBV5-1 and TRBJ2-5, with a weak D call TRBD2 (7 bases). Trimming left V 4 bases short and J 4 bases short, with 17 bases between. Germline-derived CDR1 and CDR2 are SGHRS and YFSETQ. CDR3 length: 15 amino acids. The CDR3 reads CASSQSGGRGETQYF. DNA of the CDR3: TGCGCCAGCAGCCAATCCGGGGGGCGCGGAGAGACCCAGTACTTC.

Regarding this clone: Other DNA sequences in the sample encode the same CDR3. The rearrangement joins TRBV19 to TRBJ1-1; D may be TRBD1 (5 bases). Germline V CDR1 and CDR2: LNHDA, SQIVND (reference sequence). The CDR3 is 13 residues long. Trimming cost V 3 bases and J 2 bases, with 7 bases left between them. The CDR3 protein is CASSIDRNTEAFF. For the CDR3, the DNA is TGTGCCAGTAGTATTGACAGAAACACTGAAGCTTTCTTT.

The gene calls are TRBV6-6 and TRBJ1-2, with D possibly being TRBD1 (5 bases). The CDR3 loop spans 14 amino acids. Germline V CDR1 and CDR2: MNHNY, SVGAGI (reference sequence). The ends were cut back, 5 bases at V and 7 bases at J, with 17 bases in the middle. CDR3 nucleotides: TGTGCCAGCAGTACTGGTCAGGAAGGGGCTGGCTACACCTTC. Its protein is CASSTGQEGAGYTF.

The chain joins TRBV28 to TRBJ2-7, with TRBD1 matching over 10 bases. Per the germline V gene, CDR1 is MDHEN and CDR2 is SYDVKM. The CDR3 spans 13 residues. V was pared by 5 bases and J by 9 bases, with 7 bases of the junction left unmatched. The CDR3 DNA reads TGTGCCAGCAGTCCCGCCCGGACAGGGGGGCAGTACTTC. Translated, it gives CASSPARTGGQYF.

The chain recombines TRBV2 with TRBJ1-3; D gene ambiguous. The CDR3 sequence is 15 residues long. From germline, CDR1 is SNHLY and CDR2 FYNNEI. V was pared by 3 bases and J by 0 bases, with 9 bases between. CDR3 protein: CASSEAGISGNTIYF. The DNA of the CDR3 is TGTGCCAGCAGTGAGGCGGGTATCTCTGGAAACACCATATATTTT.

Written as DNA, the CDR3 is TGTGCCATCAGTGAGCCCGGCCAACAGTACTTC. Protein: CAISEPGQQYF. This chain links TRBV10-3 with TRBJ2-7, with D unclear. The CDR3 contains 11 residues. Germline CDR1 and CDR2: ENHRY and SYGVKD. The ends were cut back, 2 bases at V and 10 bases at J, with 9 bases in the middle.